The present entry profiles one T cell receptor (beta chain) with its context. Antigen unknown. Sequenced by immunoSEQ multiplex PCR; TCRdb stores in-frame clones only, minus some. Seen here are 60,000 or so clones, approximately 84% observed once, and the top ten hold over 9.5%. CDR3 length: 15 residues. V was pared by 2 bases and J by 0 bases, with 10 bases between. Germline CDR1 reads MNHEY; CDR2 reads SMNVEV (reference sequence). This sample stems from a study of OX40 agonist ivuxolimab in advanced cancers. The overall study: Patients received intravenous ivuxolimab every 2 weeks at 0.01 to 10 mg/kg. Mean age approximately 61 years, range about 20 to 79; 82.7% male.

Overall study findings and caveats: CD4+ T cells averaged fewer expanded clones than CD8+ T cells.

The material was CD4+ or CD8+ T cells sorted from blood, obtained in a trial of the OX40 agonist ivuxolimab. This receptor was obtained from an adult with an advanced solid tumor such as melanoma, head and neck, liver or kidney cancer. This sequence joins TRBV27 and TRBJ1-1, with a tentative D call TRBD1 (6 bases). CDR3 region: CASSLTTGLNTEAFF. The CDR3 DNA is TGTGCCAGCAGTTTAACAACAGGGCTGAACACTGAAGCTTTCTTT.